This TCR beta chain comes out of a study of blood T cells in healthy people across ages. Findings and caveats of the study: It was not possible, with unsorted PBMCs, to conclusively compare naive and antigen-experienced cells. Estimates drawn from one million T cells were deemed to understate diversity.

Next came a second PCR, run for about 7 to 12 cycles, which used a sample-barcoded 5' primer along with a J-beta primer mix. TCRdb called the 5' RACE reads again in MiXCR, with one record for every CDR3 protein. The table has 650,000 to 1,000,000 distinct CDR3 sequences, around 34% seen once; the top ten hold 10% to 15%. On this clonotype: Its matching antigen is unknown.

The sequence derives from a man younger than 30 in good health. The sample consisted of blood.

The CDR3 sequence: CSARDLGGGATDTQYF. The CDR3 nucleotides are TGCAGTGCTAGAGATCTTGGCGGGGGGGCAACAGATACGCAGTATTTT. The chain joins TRBV20-1 to TRBJ2-3; 9 positions agree with TRBD2. CDR1 and CDR2 (germline): DFQATT, SNEGSKA (reference sequence). The CDR3 runs 16 residues. Trimming at V came to 0 bases and at J to 3 bases, leaving 7 bases not matched to a gene.